These 30 T cell receptor beta chains were sequenced from one sample in a study of CD8+ T cells in alopecia areata. RNA was isolated and reverse transcribed to cDNA, the sequencing template. Libraries were prepared by immunoSEQ multiplex PCR; TCRdb keeps only in-frame clonotypes and omits some of them. The sample contains more than 95,000 clones, 55% to 80% of which appear only once. Material for sequencing was CD4+ T cells sorted from blood. The receptor source for this set is a human donor in good health.

The chain carries TRBV7-2 and TRBJ1-3; D possibly corresponds to TRBD1 (5 bases). Germline-derived CDR1 and CDR2 are SGHTA and FQGNSA. The V and J ends lost 1 base and 7 bases respectively, with 8 bases between them. The CDR3 runs to 13 residues. The CDR3 DNA is TGTGCCAGCAGCTTAGTCAGGGCGAACACCATATATTTT. Translation gives CASSLVRANTIYF.

The chain uses TRBV7-9 and TRBJ2-7; D possibly corresponds to TRBD1 (6 bases). The length of the CDR3 is 14 residues. Trimming stripped 5 bases from V and 0 bases from J, with 11 bases between. CDR1 SEHNR and CDR2 FQNEAQ come from the germline V gene (reference sequence). The CDR3 here is CASSRDTISYEQYF. The CDR3 DNA follows: TGTGCCAGCAGCCGGGACACGATCTCCTACGAGCAGTACTTC.

In regard to this clone: The sample has other DNA sequences that encode this CDR3 too. The rearrangement links TRBV4-1 to TRBJ2-6; no clear D. CDR1 and CDR2 from the germline V gene are MGHRA and YSYEKL. Trimming cost V 4 bases and J 0 bases, with 1 base left between them. The CDR3 loop spans 13 amino acids. CDR3 sequence reads: CASSLSGANVLTF. The CDR3, as DNA: TGCGCCAGCAGCCTCTCTGGGGCCAACGTCCTGACTTTC.

The table lists this clone with a few counts. The chain links TRBV5-1 to TRBJ1-1, with unresolved D. This CDR3 contains 13 residues. V lost 0 bases and J 3 bases, leaving 6 bases between the germline ends. The V gene's germline CDR1 is SGHRS and CDR2 YFSETQ. CDR3: CASSLGADTEAFF. CDR3 sequence (DNA): TGCGCCAGCAGCTTGGGGGCAGACACTGAAGCTTTCTTT.

The chain joins TRBV29-1 to TRBJ2-3; TRBD1 might be the D (5 bases). Trimming removed 1 base from V and 2 bases from J, with 16 bases in between. Germline V gene sequence: CDR1 SQVTM, CDR2 ANQGSEA. The CDR3 has 16 residues. This CDR3 is CSVEATGRFLTDTQYF. The CDR3 bases are TGCAGCGTTGAAGCTACAGGTCGGTTCCTCACAGATACGCAGTATTTT.

The gene calls are TRBV19 and TRBJ1-1, with D perhaps TRBD1 (5 bases). The CDR3 is 14 amino acids. Germline loops: CDR1 LNHDA, CDR2 SQIVND (reference sequence). V was cut by 7 bases and J by 1 base, with 13 bases left in between. The CDR3 spells CASIPGRRNTEAFF. The CDR3 DNA reads as TGTGCCAGTATTCCGGGACGGAGGAACACTGAAGCTTTCTTT. The full variable domain, with the rest looked up from reference TRBV19 and TRBJ1-1, is DGGITQSPKYLFRKEGQNVTLSCEQNLNHDAMYWYRQDPGQGLRLIYYSQIVNDFQKGDIAEGYSVSREKKESFPLTVTSAQKNPTAFYLCASIPGRRNTEAFFGQGTRLTVV.

This clone was counted only a few times. The chain recombines TRBV29-1 with TRBJ2-2, with 9 positions matching TRBD1. The CDR3 length is 17 residues. V trimming: 6 bases; J trimming: 2 bases; junction bases outside the gene matches: 13. Germline CDR1 reads SQVTM; CDR2 reads ANQGSEA. DNA of the CDR3: TGCAGCGTCACCTCTAATCCGGGACAGGGAAACACCGGGGAGCTGTTTTTT. Translating gives CSVTSNPGQGNTGELFF.

This chain joins TRBV29-1 and TRBJ1-1; TRBD1 matches 8 bases. CDR1 and CDR2 (germline): SQVTM, ANQGSEA. The CDR3 runs 13 residues. V lost 7 bases to trimming and J lost 0 bases; unmatched junction nucleotides: 4. CDR3 DNA: TGCAGCGCTACAGGGGGGATGAACACTGAAGCTTTCTTT. Amino acids: CSATGGMNTEAFF.

This chain joins TRBV30 and TRBJ2-7, with D hard to call. The V end lost 0 bases, the J end lost 2 bases, and 14 bases lay between the germline ends. The CDR3 is 15 amino acids. Germline CDR1 reads GTSNPN; CDR2 reads SVGIG (reference sequence). This CDR3 is CAWSVGSERPYEQYF. The CDR3 nucleotides read TGTGCCTGGAGTGTAGGATCGGAACGGCCCTACGAGCAGTACTTC.

The J gene is TRBJ2-3, the V gene TRBV25-1, with 13 bases identical to TRBD2. V lost 5 bases, J lost 4 bases, and 3 bases stayed unmatched. This CDR3 comprises 15 residues. Germline assignment: CDR1 MGHDK and CDR2 SYGVNS. CDR3 sequence (DNA): TGTGCCAGCAGTACACTAGCGGGGGGGGCAGATACGCAGTATTTT. It is translated as CASSTLAGGADTQYF.

The CDR3 DNA reads as TGTGCCAGCACCCAGGGGCGGACTCAGCCCCAGCATTTT. As protein: CASTQGRTQPQHF. The chain links TRBV28 to TRBJ1-5; D is possibly TRBD1 (6 bases). Trimming left V 7 bases short and J 6 bases short, with 13 bases between. From germline, CDR1 is MDHEN and CDR2 SYDVKM. The length of the CDR3 is 13 residues.

This clone was detected only a few times. This chain uses TRBV4-2 with TRBJ2-7; 14 nucleotides match TRBD2. CDR1 and CDR2 from the germline V gene are LGHNA and YNFKEQ. The V segment lost 4 bases and the J segment 6 bases; nucleotides outside the gene matches: 8. This CDR3 is built from 16 residues. CDR3 amino acids: CASSRSGTSGGGEQYF. The CDR3 region has the DNA TGTGCCAGCAGCCGCTCCGGGACTAGCGGGGGAGGCGAGCAGTACTTC.

The chain's CDR3 is CAWSRGRWGYTF. The CDR3 region has the DNA TGTGCCTGGAGTAGGGGGCGGTGGGGCTACACCTTC. The gene calls are TRBV30 and TRBJ1-2, with TRBD1 matching over 7 bases. Germline V gives CDR1 GTSNPN, CDR2 SVGIG (reference sequence). With 2 bases clipped from V and 8 bases from J, the junction kept 5 bases outside the gene matches. The CDR3 is made up of 12 amino acids.

The chain carries TRBV29-1 and TRBJ2-1; D gene ambiguous. The CDR3 has 10 residues. Trimming pared 5 bases from V and 9 bases from J, leaving 8 bases between. Germline CDR1 reads SQVTM; CDR2 reads ANQGSEA. The CDR3 DNA sequence: TGCAGCGTTAAAGTAGGTGAGCAGTTCTTC. It translates to CSVKVGEQFF.

This clone was observed a handful of times. The CDR3 sequence: CAWRGQGYTEAFF. DNA for the CDR3: TGTGCCTGGAGGGGACAGGGGTACACTGAAGCTTTCTTT. The chain employs TRBV30 and TRBJ1-1; 10 positions match TRBD1. Germline CDR1 reads GTSNPN; CDR2 reads SVGIG (reference sequence). This CDR3 has 13 amino acids. The ends lost 3 bases at V and 3 bases at J; junction bases unmatched: 1.

This clone has only a few counts. This same CDR3 is encoded by further DNA sequences in the sample. The V and J genes are TRBV7-9 and TRBJ2-5; TRBD2 aligns across 13 bases. The CDR3 covers 14 residues. CDR1 is SEHNR, CDR2 FQNEAQ, per germline (reference sequence). V shed 6 bases, J shed 4 bases, and the junction held 2 bases outside the gene matches. This chain's CDR3 is CASSRTSGGETQYF. CDR3 nucleotide sequence: TGTGCCAGCAGTCGGACTAGCGGGGGAGAGACCCAGTACTTC.

The chain joins TRBV30 to TRBJ2-7; the D gene is possibly TRBD1 (5 bases). CDR3 length equals 13 residues. The germline V gene has CDR1 GTSNPN and CDR2 SVGIG (reference sequence). V lost 2 bases and J 3 bases, leaving 11 bases between the germline ends. Here the CDR3 DNA reads TGTGCCTGGAGTCCGCAGGGTATCTACGAGCAGTACTTC. This gives the protein CAWSPQGIYEQYF.

Note on this clone: Different DNA sequences within this sample yield the same CDR3. The chain recombines TRBV29-1 with TRBJ2-2; perhaps TRBD1 as D (6 bases). Trimming stripped 4 bases from V and 0 bases from J, with 9 bases between. The CDR3 contains 14 residues. Germline CDR1 SQVTM, CDR2 ANQGSEA. CDR3 residues: CSVVRGTNTGELFF. CDR3 coding DNA: TGCAGCGTTGTCAGGGGTACGAACACCGGGGAGCTGTTTTTT.

This chain uses TRBV4-1 with TRBJ2-6; D is perhaps TRBD1 (5 bases). The CDR3 is made up of 18 amino acids. Germline loops: CDR1 MGHRA, CDR2 YSYEKL. Trimming stripped 1 base from V and 0 bases from J, with 13 bases between. This CDR3 reads CASSQVDMGFSGANVLTF. The CDR3 DNA reads as TGCGCCAGCAGCCAAGTGGACATGGGCTTCTCTGGGGCCAACGTCCTGACTTTC.

The chain carries TRBV27 and TRBJ2-3; tentative D call: TRBD2 (6 bases). Germline CDR1 reads MNHEY; CDR2 reads SMNVEV (reference sequence). The ends were cut back, 5 bases at V and 3 bases at J, with 15 bases in the middle. The CDR3 loop spans 15 amino acids. The CDR3 reads CASSISIGGTDTQYF. CDR3 coding DNA: TGTGCCAGCAGTATTTCTATCGGGGGTACAGATACGCAGTATTTT.

The chain is built from TRBV10-3 and TRBJ2-7; tentative D call: TRBD1 (6 bases). CDR1 and CDR2 (germline): ENHRY, SYGVKD. There are 12 residues in the CDR3. Trimming removed 3 bases from V and 5 bases from J, with 8 bases in between. CDR3 sequence reads: CAISDAGDEQYF. The CDR3 DNA follows: TGTGCCATCAGTGATGCAGGGGACGAGCAGTACTTC.

As for this clone: This sample also contains other DNA sequences that code for the same CDR3. The chain joins TRBV5-1 to TRBJ2-3; D is ambiguous. This CDR3 contains 12 residues. Trimming left V 1 base short and J 3 bases short, with 3 bases between. Germline V lookup: CDR1 SGHRS, CDR2 YFSETQ. The CDR3 spells CASSLFTDTQYF. In DNA form, the CDR3 reads TGCGCCAGCAGCTTGTTTACAGATACGCAGTATTTT.

This clone appeared a single time. V gene TRBV9 combines with J gene TRBJ2-1; 9 bases match TRBD2. From germline, CDR1 is SGDLS and CDR2 YYNGEE. V lost 0 bases, J lost 9 bases, and 10 bases stayed unmatched. This CDR3 is built from 16 residues. CDR3 DNA sequence: TGTGCCAGCAGCGTAGGGATTAGCGGGGGACGGAGTGAGCAGTTCTTC. Translation gives CASSVGISGGRSEQFF.

This clone was seen a handful of times. The chain joins TRBV7-2 to TRBJ2-5, with D possibly matching TRBD2 (5 bases). The V end was cut by 2 bases, the J end by 2 bases, with 9 bases between. Germline CDR1 SGHTA, CDR2 FQGNSA. The CDR3 spans 14 residues. This CDR3 is CASSLLGRQETQYF. The CDR3 nucleotides read TGTGCCAGCAGCTTACTGGGGAGACAAGAGACCCAGTACTTC.

The V and J genes are TRBV30 and TRBJ1-1, with 10 bases aligning to TRBD1. This CDR3 is built from 16 residues. The germline V gene encodes CDR1 GTSNPN and CDR2 SVGIG (reference sequence). Trimming cost V 2 bases and J 5 bases; bases outside gene matches: 11. The CDR3 nucleotides are TGTGCCTGGAGTCCCCTGACAGGGGGCAAGGGAACTGAAGCTTTCTTT. It yields the protein CAWSPLTGGKGTEAFF.

The CDR3 spells CASSPQGNNNSPLHF. For the CDR3, the DNA is TGCGCCAGCAGCCCACAGGGGAATAATAATTCACCCCTCCACTTT. The V call is TRBV5-1, the J call TRBJ1-6; 7 bases line up with TRBD1. This CDR3 is built from 15 residues. Germline-derived CDR1 and CDR2 are SGHRS and YFSETQ. J was trimmed by 5 bases and V by 4 bases; bases with no gene match: 6.

The chain recombines TRBV19 with TRBJ1-1, with D hard to call. CDR3 size: 14 residues. The V and J ends lost 7 bases and 0 bases respectively, with 12 bases between them. CDR1 is LNHDA and CDR2 is SQIVND in the germline V gene (reference sequence). CDR3 in amino acids: CASNAVNMNTEAFF. The CDR3 nucleotides read TGTGCCAGTAACGCAGTGAACATGAACACTGAAGCTTTCTTT.

The V and J genes are TRBV6-6 and TRBJ2-3; 7 bases map to TRBD2. Trimming removed 6 bases from V and 3 bases from J; junction bases left unmatched: 9. The CDR3 sequence is 15 residues long. Germline CDR1 MNHNY, CDR2 SVGAGI (reference sequence). The chain's CDR3 is CASRVGLVDTDTQYF. The CDR3 DNA sequence: TGTGCCAGCAGGGTCGGACTAGTTGATACAGATACGCAGTATTTT.

The rearrangement joins TRBV29-1 to TRBJ1-1; D remains ambiguous. The CDR3 has 13 residues. CDR1 SQVTM and CDR2 ANQGSEA come from the germline V gene. V was cut by 0 bases and J by 4 bases, with 9 bases left in between. CDR3 amino acids: CSVEDPRFTEAFF. The CDR3 bases are TGCAGCGTTGAAGATCCACGGTTCACTGAAGCTTTCTTT. The full variable domain, rest sourced from reference TRBV29-1 and TRBJ1-1, is SAVISQKPSRDICQRGTSLTIQCQVDSQVTMMFWYRQQPGQSLTLIATANQGSEATYESGFVIDKFPISRPNLTFSTLTVSNMSPEDSSIYLCSVEDPRFTEAFFGQGTRLTVV.

The chain uses TRBV29-1 and TRBJ1-2, with D tentatively TRBD1 (6 bases). Trimming removed 4 bases from V and 2 bases from J, with 14 bases in between. CDR3 length: 14 residues. CDR1 and CDR2 (germline): SQVTM, ANQGSEA. The CDR3 is CSVGSGQTNYGYTF. CDR3 coding DNA: TGCAGCGTTGGGTCGGGACAAACCAACTATGGCTACACCTTC.